The entry that follows covers one T cell receptor (beta chain) sequence. No antigen is known for it. One base away there is no much larger clone; base qualities are not given. Read against the paper, the sample's treatment or condition label means: around 19 received Ad26.COV2.S at low or high dose, single or two shots; roughly five received placebo; per-sample allocation not given. Repertoires of vaccine and placebo recipients were sequenced from samples collected on day 63 after the first injection. Cohort 1b enrolled around 23 adults aged 18-55 years at a single site in Boston, USA, between 29 July and 7 August 2020. Ad26.COV2.S was a replication-incompetent adenovirus type 26 vector that expressed a prefusion-stabilized SARS-CoV-2 spike protein derived from the original Wuhan strain. The immunoSEQ Assay was used to sequence TCRbeta CDR3 regions. After extraction, genomic DNA underwent amplification by bias-controlled multiplex PCR, followed by high-throughput sequencing. In the authors' own workflow: Collapsing and filtering of sequences were performed to quantify the absolute abundance of each unique TCRbeta CDR3 region. T cell fraction was estimated by normalizing TCRbeta template counts to usable DNA, with usable DNA measured through amplification of reference genes found in all nucleated cells. Repertoire TCRs were annotated as SARS-CoV-2-specific when V gene, CDR3 amino acid sequence and J gene were exactly matched to a known reactive TCR set. The reference SARS-CoV-2 TCR set came from MIRA and was filtered for enrichment in COVID-19-positive ImmuneCODE repertoires, removing public or cross-reactive TCRs. Using the MIRA antigens, annotated TCRs were further analysed by specific ORF or by position within an ORF. Breadth was defined as the number of annotated unique rearrangements divided by the total number of unique productive rearrangements, and depth was defined as the summed frequency of the annotated unique rearrangements. Two-sided Wilcoxon rank-sum tests were applied when comparing TCR breadth between groups. Here the immuneACCESS table is served through TCRdb, limited to in-frame sequences with V and J called. Missing clones are a known gap in these copies; in checked studies unresolved V genes cover under half, and the rest lacks a known reason. The V and J calls and the clone size are those of that table, but D and trimming were determined from the DNA. Present in this sample are a few hundred thousand clones, roughly 84% of which were seen just once. Jointly, the top ten make up about 3.5% of the sample.

The data were taken from a study of Ad26.COV2.S vaccination and SARS-CoV-2 variants listed by TCRdb under 2021. With respect to the entire study: Donors in the vaccine arm were drawn from COV1001, a phase I-IIa trial of Ad26.COV2.S in healthy adults that was multicentre, randomized, double-blind and placebo-controlled. A total of 32 samples were included in the TCR-sequenced set, comprising some 20 Ad26.COV2.S vaccine recipients, 5 placebo recipients and 8 SARS-CoV-2 convalescent individuals. Participants in the trial were split at random into five groups of five each, receiving low-dose or high-dose Ad26.COV2.S once or twice, or else placebo on both occasions. Throughout the experiments and outcome assessment, investigators stayed blinded to trial group allocation. Sequencing of the TCRbeta repertoire served to evaluate the specificity and breadth of SARS-CoV-2-reactive T cell receptors following Ad26.COV2.S vaccination. Ad26.COV2.S was administered intramuscularly at 5 x 10^10 or 1 x 10^11 viral particles, either as a single shot or as two shots given 56 days apart. The paper as a whole reports these results and caveats: According to the authors, total T cell responses may have been underestimated by the TCR breadth and depth analyses. The study was not powered to compare responses between vaccine doses or regimens. Vaccine and placebo recipients had comparable non-spike TCR breadth, which fits with the vaccine containing only spike. Substantial breadth of spike-specific CD8+ and CD4+ T cell responses was reported after vaccination. Compared with placebo recipients, Ad26.COV2.S recipients showed higher spike-specific TCR breadth (P = 0.0014).

Measured from the cysteine to the phenylalanine, the CDR3 is 11 residues long. Of all the DNA, just the CDR3 is kept, 33 bases in frame from base 1. Between the V and J ends, shortened by 8 bases and 7 bases respectively, the junction contains 11 bases. The germline V gene (reference sequence) sets CDR1 to MNHEY and CDR2 to SMNVEV. This clonotype originated in a person aged 18-60 years who received the Ad26.COV2.S COVID-19 vaccine or a placebo. This material consisted of peripheral blood, taken in a trial of Ad26.COV2.S vaccine versus placebo. The sequence links TRBV27 to TRBJ1-1; no D gene call is confident. At the DNA level, the sequence is TGTGCCAGCTTCTCTACCTTTGAAGCTTTCTTT. Translated, this gives CASFSTFEAFF.